This is a list of T cell receptor beta chains from one sample in a study of blood T cell repertoires in COVID-19. Data came from immunoSEQ multiplex PCR; TCRdb stores just in-frame clones and leaves some out. The repertoire holds hundreds of thousands of clones, with about 83% as singletons. The specimen was PBMCs or T cells enriched from blood (not recorded which). These TCRs come from a woman aged 40-49 years who had recovered from COVID-19. Both conserved end residues are part of each CDR3. The D gene is left open where the match is weak. The size entry is marked missing in some rows and otherwise reads once, few, many or a size class.

D gene	V gene	J gene	clone size	CDR3 DNA	CDR3 protein
NA	TRBV11-2	TRBJ2-1	NA	TGTGCCAGCAGCTTAGATCCGTCGGTCTATGAGCAGTTCTTC	CASSLDPSVYEQFF
NA	TRBV7-3	TRBJ2-1	NA	TGTGCCAGCAGCGTCGAAAGGGGTTACAATGAGCAGTTCTTC	CASSVERGYNEQFF
TRBD2	TRBV3-1/TRBV3-2	TRBJ2-7	NA	TGTGCCAGCAGCCCCCGGGGGGGTCACAACTACGAGCAGTACTTC	CASSPRGGHNYEQYF
NA	TRBV3-1/TRBV3-2	TRBJ2-7	NA	TGTGCCAGCAGCCCCGGACACTCCTACGAGCAGTACTTC	CASSPGHSYEQYF
NA	TRBV28	TRBJ1-4	NA	TGTGCCAGCAGGGCCGCTACTAATGAAAAACTGTTTTTT	CASRAATNEKLFF
TRBD1	TRBV30	TRBJ2-7	once	TGTGCCTGGAGTCTACTCAGGGGGCGCATCAACGAGCAGTACTTC	CAWSLLRGRINEQYF
NA	TRBV10-3	TRBJ1-1	NA	TGTGCCACCCAACAGGGTATCGGCACTGAAGCTTTCTTT	CATQQGIGTEAFF
NA	TRBV5-1	TRBJ2-5	few	TGCGCCAGCAGCCCATCAGGGACTTCACAAGAGACCCAGTACTTC	CASSPSGTSQETQYF
TRBD2	TRBV15	TRBJ2-5	NA	TGTGCCACCAGCAGAAAGCGGGAACAGCAAGAGACCCAGTACTTC	CATSRKREQQETQYF
NA	TRBV7-2	TRBJ1-1	few	TGTGCCAGCAGCTTAGAGGGTTCGGTAGGGGGCACTGAAGCTTTCTTT	CASSLEGSVGGTEAFF
TRBD1	TRBV7-9	TRBJ1-2	NA	TGTGCCAGCAGCATGTCCTCGACAGGGAGCGAGAGCGGCTACACCTTC	CASSMSSTGSESGYTF
NA	TRBV2	TRBJ1-1	NA	TGTGCCAGCGCCGGGACTGCTAACACTGAAGCTTTCTTT	CASAGTANTEAFF
TRBD2	TRBV29-1	TRBJ2-3	NA	TGCAGCGTACCGGGCCCCGGGACTAGCGGGAGTGAGGATACGCAGTATTTT	CSVPGPGTSGSEDTQYF
TRBD2	TRBV19	TRBJ2-7	NA	TGTGCCAGTAGTATAAGACTAGCGGGGGCCTACGAGCAGTACTTC	CASSIRLAGAYEQYF
NA	TRBV24-1	TRBJ1-4	NA	TGTGCCACCAGTGATTCGAAGGGGGGGACTAATGAAAAACTGTTTTTT	CATSDSKGGTNEKLFF
NA	TRBV2	TRBJ2-5	NA	TGTGCCAGCAGTGAACTAGAGACCCAGTACTTC	CASSELETQYF
NA	TRBV11-3	TRBJ2-1	NA	TGTGCCAGCAGCTTAGTCGCGGGATCTTACAATGAGCAGTTCTTC	CASSLVAGSYNEQFF
TRBD2	TRBV7-9	TRBJ2-1	few	TGTGCCAGCAGCTTAGCCCCCGGGGAGCGGGAACAGTTCTTC	CASSLAPGEREQFF
TRBD2	TRBV10-1	TRBJ2-7	NA	TGCGCCAGCAGTGAGTCGGGAGGGGCAGCCTACGAGCAGTACTTC	CASSESGGAAYEQYF
TRBD2	TRBV11-2	TRBJ2-3	NA	TGTGCCAGCAGCGATTATAGCGGGAAGCAGTATTTT	CASSDYSGKQYF